The T cell receptor (beta chain) under discussion was sequenced for a study of spatial heterogeneity in lung cancer. Study at large: Every unique TCR and UMI combination, on average, appeared more than ten times in raw reads. General observations from the study: Ubiquitous expanded tumor TCRs appeared in blood more at resection than follow-up.

Time point of the sample: sample taken at primary tumor resection. Patients with untreated early-stage non-small cell lung cancer, numbering approximately 70, were the donors. Tumor, nontumor lung or frozen PBMC supplied whole RNA, sequenced without sorting. This CDR3 region has 15 residues. The germline CDR1 and CDR2 sequences are MNHEY and SVGEGT. Trimming took 6 bases from V and 1 from J, leaving 10 bases between them. This clonotype was seen at least ten times. No antigen is known for it. Using its own MiXCR run on the 5' RACE reads, TCRdb lists one record per CDR3 protein. The sample records roughly 48,000 distinct CDR3 sequences, approximately 5.7% being singletons.

The rearrangement uses TRBV6-2 or TRBV6-3 and TRBJ2-6, with D perhaps TRBD1 (5 bases). The specimen comprised PBMCs, sampled at surgery. The sequence was collected from a male donor with early-stage non-small cell lung cancer. The CDR3 reads CASRLQGSGANVLTF. As DNA, the CDR3 is TGTGCCAGCAGGCTCCAGGGTTCTGGGGCCAACGTCCTGACTTTC.